This T cell receptor (beta chain) was sequenced in a study of T cells after yellow fever vaccination. Study details: With SMART-Seq v4 Ultra Low Input, the fractions containing low cell numbers were prepared.

Whole-study results and caveats: Abundant bulk-population clonotypes could contaminate the FACS-sorted repertoires. A weaker secondary response peaked on day 5, the primary on day 15.

Universal primer sites and UMIs were introduced during 5'RACE template-switching synthesis of TCR cDNA. TCRdb reanalysed the 5' RACE reads using MiXCR and keeps one entry per CDR3 protein. The repertoire includes hundreds of thousands of distinct CDR3 sequences, 12% of them detected once, and under 15% sits in the top ten. A remark on this clonotype: Its antigen is unidentified.

This clonotype was sampled from a man under 40 who received the YFV17D yellow fever vaccine. This specimen consisted of PBMCs, obtained on the day of the yellow fever booster vaccination.

In DNA, the CDR3 is TGTGCCAGCAGACCTAAGAGAGCGGGAGGCGCAGATACGCAGTATTTT. This gives the protein CASRPKRAGGADTQYF. The chain uses TRBV7-2 and TRBJ2-3, with TRBD2 matching over 9 bases. The CDR3 spans 16 residues. After removal of 6 bases from V and 4 bases from J, the junction contained 11 bases not matched to a gene. Germline-derived CDR1 and CDR2 are SGHTA and FQGNSA.